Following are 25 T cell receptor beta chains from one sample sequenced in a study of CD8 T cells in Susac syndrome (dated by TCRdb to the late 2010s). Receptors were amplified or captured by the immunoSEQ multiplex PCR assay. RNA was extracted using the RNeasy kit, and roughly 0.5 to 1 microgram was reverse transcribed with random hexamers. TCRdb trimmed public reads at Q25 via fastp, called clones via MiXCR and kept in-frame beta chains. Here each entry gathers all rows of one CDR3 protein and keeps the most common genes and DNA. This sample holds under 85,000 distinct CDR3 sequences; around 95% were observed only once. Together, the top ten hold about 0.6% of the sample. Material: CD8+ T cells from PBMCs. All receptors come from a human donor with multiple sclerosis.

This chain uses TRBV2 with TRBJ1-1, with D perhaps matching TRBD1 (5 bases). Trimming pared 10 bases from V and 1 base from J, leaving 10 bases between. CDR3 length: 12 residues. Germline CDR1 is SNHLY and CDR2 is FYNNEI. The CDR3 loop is CATGRTNTEAFF. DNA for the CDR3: TGTGCCACGGGACGGACGAACACTGAAGCTTTCTTT.

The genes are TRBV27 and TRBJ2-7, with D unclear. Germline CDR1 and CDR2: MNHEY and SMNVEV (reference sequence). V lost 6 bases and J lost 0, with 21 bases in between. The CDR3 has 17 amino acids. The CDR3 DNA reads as TGTGCCAGCAGCTATCTCGGGTCATCGGGCCACTCCTACGAGCAGTACTTC. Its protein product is CASSYLGSSGHSYEQYF.

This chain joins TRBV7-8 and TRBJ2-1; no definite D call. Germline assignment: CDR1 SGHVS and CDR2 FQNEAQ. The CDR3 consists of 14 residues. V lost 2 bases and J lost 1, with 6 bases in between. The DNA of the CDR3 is TGTGCCAGCAGCTTAAGCGAGTCCTACAATGAGCAGTTCTTC. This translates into CASSLSESYNEQFF. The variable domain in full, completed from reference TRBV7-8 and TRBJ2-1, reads GAGVSQSPRYKVAKRGQDVALRCDPISGHVSLFWYQQALGQGPEFLTYFQNEAQLDKSGLPSDRFFAERPEGSVSTLKIQRTQQEDSAVYLCASSLSESYNEQFFGPGTRLTVL.

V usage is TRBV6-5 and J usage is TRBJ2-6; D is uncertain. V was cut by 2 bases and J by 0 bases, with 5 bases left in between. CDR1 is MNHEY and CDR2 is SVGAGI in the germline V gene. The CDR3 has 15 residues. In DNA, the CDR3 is TGTGCCAGCAGTTACGGAATCTCTGGGGCCAACGTCCTGACTTTC. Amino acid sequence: CASSYGISGANVLTF.

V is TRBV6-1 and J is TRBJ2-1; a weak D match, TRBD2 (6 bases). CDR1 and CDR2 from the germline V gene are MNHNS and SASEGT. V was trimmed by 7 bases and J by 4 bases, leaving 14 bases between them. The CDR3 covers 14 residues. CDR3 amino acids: CASTPPGVYNEQFF. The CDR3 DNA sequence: TGTGCCAGCACCCCGCCGGGAGTGTACAATGAGCAGTTCTTC.

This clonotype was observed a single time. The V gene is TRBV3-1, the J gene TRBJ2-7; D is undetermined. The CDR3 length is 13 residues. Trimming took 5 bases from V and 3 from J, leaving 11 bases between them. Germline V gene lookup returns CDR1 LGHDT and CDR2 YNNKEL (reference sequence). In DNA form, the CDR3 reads TGTGCCAGCAGCTCCGGACGGATCTACGAGCAGTACTTC. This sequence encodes CASSSGRIYEQYF.

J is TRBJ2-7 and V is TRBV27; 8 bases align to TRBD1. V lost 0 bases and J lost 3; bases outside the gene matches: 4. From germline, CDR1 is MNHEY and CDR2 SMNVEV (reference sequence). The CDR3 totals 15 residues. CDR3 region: CASSLSWTGNYEQYF. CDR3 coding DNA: TGTGCCAGCAGTTTATCGTGGACAGGGAACTACGAGCAGTACTTC.

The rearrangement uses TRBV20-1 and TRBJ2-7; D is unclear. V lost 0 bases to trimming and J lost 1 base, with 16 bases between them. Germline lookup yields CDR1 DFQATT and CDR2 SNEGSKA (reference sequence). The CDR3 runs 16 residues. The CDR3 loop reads CSARDAQQLISYEQYF. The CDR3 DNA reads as TGCAGTGCTAGAGATGCGCAACAGCTTATTTCCTACGAGCAGTACTTC.

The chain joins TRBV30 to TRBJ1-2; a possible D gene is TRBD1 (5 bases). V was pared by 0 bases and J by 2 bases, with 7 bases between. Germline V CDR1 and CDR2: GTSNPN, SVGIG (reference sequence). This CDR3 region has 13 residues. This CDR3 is CAWSVTGNYGYTF. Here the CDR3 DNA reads TGTGCCTGGAGTGTTACAGGCAACTATGGCTACACCTTC.

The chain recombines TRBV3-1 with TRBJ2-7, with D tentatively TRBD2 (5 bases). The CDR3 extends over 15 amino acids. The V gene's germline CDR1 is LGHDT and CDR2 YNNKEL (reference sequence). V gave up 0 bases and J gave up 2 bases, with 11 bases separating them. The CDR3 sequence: CASSQDHGEPYEQYF. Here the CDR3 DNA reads TGTGCCAGCAGCCAAGATCACGGGGAACCCTACGAGCAGTACTTC.

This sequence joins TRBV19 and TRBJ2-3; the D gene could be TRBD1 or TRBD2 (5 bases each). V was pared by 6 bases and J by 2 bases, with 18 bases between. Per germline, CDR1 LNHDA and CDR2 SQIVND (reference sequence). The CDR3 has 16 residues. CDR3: CASRRIGQGATDTQYF. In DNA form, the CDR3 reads TGTGCCAGTAGAAGGATCGGGCAGGGAGCCACAGATACGCAGTATTTT.

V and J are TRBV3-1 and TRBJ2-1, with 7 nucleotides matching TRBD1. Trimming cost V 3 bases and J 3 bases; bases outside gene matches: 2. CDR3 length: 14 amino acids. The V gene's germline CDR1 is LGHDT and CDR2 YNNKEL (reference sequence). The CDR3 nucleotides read TGTGCCAGCAGCCAGGACAGGAACTACAATGAGCAGTTCTTC. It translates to CASSQDRNYNEQFF.

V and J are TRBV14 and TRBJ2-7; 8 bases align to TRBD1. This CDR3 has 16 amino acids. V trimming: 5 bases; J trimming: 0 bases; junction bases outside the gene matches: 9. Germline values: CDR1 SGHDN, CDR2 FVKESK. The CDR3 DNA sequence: TGTGCCAGCAGCTCCTCATCCGGGACAGGCTCCTACGAGCAGTACTTC. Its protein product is CASSSSSGTGSYEQYF. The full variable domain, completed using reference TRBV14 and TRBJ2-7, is EAGVTQFPSHSVIEKGQTVTLRCDPISGHDNLYWYRRVMGKEIKFLLHFVKESKQDESGMPNNRFLAERTGGTYSTLKVQPAELEDSGVYFCASSSSSGTGSYEQYFGPGTRLTVT.

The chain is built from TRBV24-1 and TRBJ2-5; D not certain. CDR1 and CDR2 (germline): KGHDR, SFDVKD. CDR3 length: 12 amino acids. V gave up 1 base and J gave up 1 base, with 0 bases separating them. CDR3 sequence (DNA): TGTGCCACCAGTGATTTCCAAGAGACCCAGTACTTC. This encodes CATSDFQETQYF.

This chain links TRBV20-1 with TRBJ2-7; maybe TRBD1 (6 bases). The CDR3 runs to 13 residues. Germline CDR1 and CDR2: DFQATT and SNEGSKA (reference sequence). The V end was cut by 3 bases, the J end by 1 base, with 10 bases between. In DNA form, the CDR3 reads TGCAGTGCTAGTGACAGGTCTTCCTACGAGCAGTACTTC. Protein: CSASDRSSYEQYF.

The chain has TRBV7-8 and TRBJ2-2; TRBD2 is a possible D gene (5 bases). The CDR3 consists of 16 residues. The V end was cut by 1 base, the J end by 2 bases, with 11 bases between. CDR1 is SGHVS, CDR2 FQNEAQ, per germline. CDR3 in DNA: TGTGCCAGCAGCTTAGATTACGGAGGAAACACCGGGGAGCTGTTTTTT. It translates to CASSLDYGGNTGELFF.

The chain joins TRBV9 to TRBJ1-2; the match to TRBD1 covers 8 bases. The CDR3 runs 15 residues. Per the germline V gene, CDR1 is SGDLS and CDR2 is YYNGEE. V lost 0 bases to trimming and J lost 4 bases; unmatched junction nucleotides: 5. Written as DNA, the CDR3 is TGTGCCAGCAGCGTAGAGGGGACAGGTAGCTATGGCTACACCTTC. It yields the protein CASSVEGTGSYGYTF.

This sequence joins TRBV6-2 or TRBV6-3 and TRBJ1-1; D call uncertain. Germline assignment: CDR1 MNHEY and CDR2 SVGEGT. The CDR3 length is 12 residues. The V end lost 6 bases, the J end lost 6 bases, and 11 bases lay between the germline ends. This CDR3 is CASRTASAEAFF. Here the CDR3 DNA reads TGTGCCAGCAGAACAGCTTCCGCTGAAGCTTTCTTT.

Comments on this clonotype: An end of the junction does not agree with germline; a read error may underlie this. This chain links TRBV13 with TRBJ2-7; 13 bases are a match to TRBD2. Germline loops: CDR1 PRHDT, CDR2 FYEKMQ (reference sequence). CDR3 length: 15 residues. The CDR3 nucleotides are TGTGCCAGCAGCCTAGGGACTAGCGGGATCTACGAGCAGTACTTC. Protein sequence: CASSLGTSGIYEQYF.

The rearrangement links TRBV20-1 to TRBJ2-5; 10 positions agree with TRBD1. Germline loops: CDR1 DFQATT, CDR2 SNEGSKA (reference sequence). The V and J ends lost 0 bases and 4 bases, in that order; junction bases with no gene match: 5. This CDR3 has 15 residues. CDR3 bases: TGCAGTGCTAGAGAGATGACAGGGGGCGCAGAGACCCAGTACTTC. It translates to CSAREMTGGAETQYF.

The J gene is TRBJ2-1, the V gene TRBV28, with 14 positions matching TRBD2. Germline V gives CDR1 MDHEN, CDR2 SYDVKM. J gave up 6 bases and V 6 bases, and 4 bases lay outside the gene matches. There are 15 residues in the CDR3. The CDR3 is CASSPGLAGVNEQFF. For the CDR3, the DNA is TGTGCCAGCAGCCCGGGACTAGCGGGAGTCAATGAGCAGTTCTTC.

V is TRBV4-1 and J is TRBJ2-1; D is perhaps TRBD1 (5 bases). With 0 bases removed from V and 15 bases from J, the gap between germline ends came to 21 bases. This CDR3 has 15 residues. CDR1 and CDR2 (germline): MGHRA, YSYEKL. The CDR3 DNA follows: TGCGCCAGCAGCCAAGAGCCAGGGTGGGCGAAAAAGCCGTTCTTC. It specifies CASSQEPGWAKKPFF.

CDR3 protein: CASSPTLAEAFF. The CDR3 region has the DNA TGTGCCAGCAGTCCCACCCTTGCTGAAGCTTTCTTT. V gene TRBV28 combines with J gene TRBJ1-1; D unclear. This CDR3 contains 12 residues. V was cut by 5 bases and J by 6 bases, with 10 bases left in between. Germline CDR1 MDHEN, CDR2 SYDVKM. The full variable domain, with the rest looked up from reference TRBV28 and TRBJ1-1, is DVKVTQSSRYLVKRTGEKVFLECVQDMDHENMFWYRQDPGLGLRLIYFSYDVKMKEKGDIPEGYSVSREKKERFSLILESASTNQTSMYLCASSPTLAEAFFGQGTRLTVV.

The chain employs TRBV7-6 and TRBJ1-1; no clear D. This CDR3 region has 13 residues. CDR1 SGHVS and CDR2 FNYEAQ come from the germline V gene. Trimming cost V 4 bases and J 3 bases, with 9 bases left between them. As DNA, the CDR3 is TGTGCCAGCAGCTGGGGTGGGGACACTGAAGCTTTCTTT. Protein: CASSWGGDTEAFF.

Here the CDR3 reads CSARGTSGGYNEQFF. The CDR3 nucleotides read TGCAGTGCTAGAGGGACTAGCGGGGGCTACAATGAGCAGTTCTTC. The V call is TRBV20-1, the J call TRBJ2-1; TRBD2 matches 13 bases. This CDR3 has 15 residues. Germline V gene sequence: CDR1 DFQATT, CDR2 SNEGSKA (reference sequence). The junction had 0 bases not matched to a gene; V was cut back by 1 base and J by 3 bases.